This T cell receptor (beta chain) was sequenced for a study of a mutant IDH1 vaccine in newly diagnosed glioma (dated by TCRdb to about 2021). Regarding the study in general: Patients received eight vaccinations in weeks 1, 3, 5, 7, 11, 15, 19 and 23, corresponding to visits V03 through V10. Vaccination was initiated 4-6 weeks after radiotherapy alone, or concurrently with temozolomide cycles in the chemotherapy-containing groups. Of the 30 to 35 treated patients, approximately 62% were male and roughly 38% were female, and a mean age of roughly 40 years was recorded. Six visits were used for peripheral blood collection: V03 (baseline), V05, V07, V10, V12 and V13. Before enrollment, most patients had been given radiochemotherapy with temozolomide as standard therapy, while the rest had received either radiotherapy alone or temozolomide alone. For exploratory analyses, longitudinal TCRB deep sequencing was carried out in about 26 treated patients wherever samples were available. Overall results and qualifications from the work: Across multiple MHC alleles, vaccine-induced immune responses were seen in around 93% of patients. According to the authors, sample limitations meant that analyses of patient blood samples could not be reproduced. PBMC samples for TCRB deep sequencing were selected based on availability. No apparent relationship was observed between pseudoprogression and alterations in the top peripheral T cell clonotypes detected by TCRB sequencing.

As encoded in the germline V gene (reference sequence), CDR1 is GTSNPN while CDR2 is SVGIG. From cysteine to phenylalanine, the CDR3 is 14 amino acids long. Only the CDR3 region is kept as DNA, spanning 42 bases read in frame from base 1. Turning to this clone: Its binding antigen is unknown. Sequence at one end of the junction differs from germline and may be a read error.

The sample's time point, from its label and the paper: week 23, last vaccination. Each vaccine dose, consisting of 300 ug of a 20-mer mutant IDH1 peptide in Montanide, was administered subcutaneously with topical imiquimod. Newly diagnosed WHO grade 3 or 4 IDH1-mutant astrocytomas showing loss of nuclear ATRX were present in the donors. The samples were drawn from NOA16, a multicentre, single-arm, open-label phase I trial in Germany that tested a mutant IDH1 peptide vaccine in humans for the first time. Genomic DNA for TCRB sequencing was extracted from EDTA blood using the DNeasy Blood and Tissue Kit. Libraries were made using the immunoSEQ multiplex PCR assay. The hsTCRB Kit was used according to the manufacturer's protocol to amplify rearranged TCR beta chain sequences. An Illumina MiSeq was used to sequence the TCRB libraries. The original methods were these. The proprietary platform of the kit vendor was used for demultiplexing, trimming and gene mapping. As stored in TCRdb, this immuneACCESS dataset retains in-frame rearrangements with V and J assigned. A fraction of the clones does not appear; measured against another copy, unresolved V genes explain less than half of the discrepancy, and the remainder lacks a known reason. Clone size and V and J calls were adopted from that table, with D and trimming inferred from the DNA. This sample holds tens of thousands of clones; over 75% were observed only once. The ten largest clones take up roughly 14% of the sample.

Sequences were derived from PBMCs, sampled from a glioma patient whose treatment included an IDH1 peptide vaccine. The receptor chain draws on TRBV30 and TRBJ2-3; the D gene is perhaps TRBD1 or TRBD2, as each covers 5 bases. This TCR was recovered from a man younger than 30 with glioma. CDR3 sequence: CAWRLGVKTDAQYF. The DNA sequence is as follows: TGTGCCTGGCGTTTGGGGGTAAAGACAGATGCGCAGTATTTT. With the portions outside the CDR3 filled from the reference TRBV30 and TRBJ2-3 genes, the complete variable region becomes SQTIHQWPATLVQPVGSPLSLECTVEGTSNPNLYWYRQAAGRGLQLLFYSVGIGQISSEVPQNLSASRPQDRQFILSSKKLLLSDSGFYLCAWRLGVKTDAQYFGPGTRLTVL.